The 27 T cell receptor beta chains reported below all come from one sample, sequenced in a study of post-analysis software for immune sequencing data. Unique molecular identifiers tagged the TCR beta cDNA libraries. TCRdb reanalysed the PCR reads using MiXCR and keeps one entry per CDR3 protein. The top ten hold roughly 10% of the sample, which has about 680,000 distinct CDR3 sequences, roughly three fifths seen once. Notes on the study in general: There were five TRBV segments more frequent in patients than controls, and TRBV5-6, TRBV5-1 and TRBV20-1 were among them.

These receptors have no identified antigens. Sequencing was carried out using blood. Every receptor here comes from a girl aged 2 to 9 with multiple sclerosis.

The rearrangement links TRBV21-1 to TRBJ2-5; TRBD2 reflects the table's D call only, with no check against the DNA. TRBV21-1 corresponds to a pseudogene. The CDR3 totals 14 residues. This chain's CDR3 is CASSKRDFTGGQYF. CDR3 nucleotide sequence: TGTGCCAGCAGCAAAAGGGACTTTACGGGGGGGCAGTACTTC.

This clonotype has only a few counts. This chain links TRBV27 with TRBJ2-1; 7 bases align to TRBD2. V shed 5 bases and J 1 base; nucleotides not matched to a gene: 2. The CDR3 loop spans 14 amino acids. CDR1 MNHEY and CDR2 SMNVEV come from the germline V gene (reference sequence). The CDR3 region has the DNA TGTGCCAGCAGTCTGGGACTATCCTACAATGAGCAGTTCTTC. Protein: CASSLGLSYNEQFF.

The gene calls are TRBV9 and TRBJ1-1; tentatively, D is TRBD1 (6 bases). The ends were cut back, 7 bases at V and 5 bases at J, with 18 bases in the middle. The germline gives CDR1 SGDLS, CDR2 YYNGEE. The CDR3 is 14 amino acids. The chain's CDR3 is CASGYGGAGTEAFF. The CDR3 region has the DNA TGTGCCAGCGGGTATGGGGGGGCAGGGACTGAAGCTTTCTTT.

The chain employs TRBV4-1 and TRBJ2-1; D might be TRBD2 (6 bases). V was pared by 1 base and J by 9 bases, with 16 bases between. This CDR3 is built from 15 residues. Germline V lookup: CDR1 MGHRA, CDR2 YSYEKL. The CDR3 DNA is TGCGCCAGCAGCCAAGGTGGAGGGAAAGGCGGTGAGCAGTTCTTC. Its translation is CASSQGGGKGGEQFF.

This clonotype was observed a few times. The V call is TRBV12-3 or TRBV12-4, the J call TRBJ2-1; tentative D call: TRBD1 (6 bases). This CDR3 is built from 15 residues. Trimming took 6 bases from V and 7 from J, leaving 19 bases between them. The CDR3, as DNA: TGTGCCAGCAGCTCCCACAGGGTTATCGGGAATGAGCAGTTCTTC. Amino acids: CASSSHRVIGNEQFF.

The chain employs TRBV6-1 and TRBJ2-3, with TRBD2 as a possible D gene (7 bases). CDR3 length: 14 amino acids. V was cut by 1 base and J by 9 bases, with 14 bases left in between. The germline V gene encodes CDR1 MNHNS and CDR2 SASEGT. The CDR3 sequence: CASSEVWGGTTQYF. CDR3 bases: TGTGCCAGCAGTGAAGTTTGGGGGGGGACAACGCAGTATTTT.

The gene calls are TRBV6-5 and TRBJ1-2, with D perhaps matching TRBD1 (6 bases). This CDR3 is 16 amino acids long. V lost 0 bases and J 3 bases, leaving 14 bases between the germline ends. Germline V gene data show CDR1 as MNHEY and CDR2 as SVGAGI. The CDR3 here is CASSYSGLDRHYGYTF. The CDR3, as DNA: TGTGCCAGCAGTTACTCGGGATTAGACAGGCACTATGGCTACACCTTC.

This clonotype has only a few counts. This chain connects TRBV12-3 or TRBV12-4 to TRBJ2-1, with 9 positions matching TRBD2. This CDR3 spans 15 amino acids. The junction had 10 bases not matched to a gene; V was cut back by 6 bases and J by 7 bases. The CDR3 DNA reads as TGTGCCAGCAGCCAATCTAGCGGGGCCGGGAATGAGCAGTTCTTC. Protein: CASSQSSGAGNEQFF.

On this clonotype itself: A junction end diverges from the germline sequence, so it may reflect a read error. The chain employs TRBV9 and TRBJ2-1; TRBD2 aligns across 11 bases. The CDR3 is made up of 15 amino acids. CDR1 is SGDLS and CDR2 is YYNGEE in the germline V gene. The CDR3 coding sequence is TGTGCCAACAGCACCGGACTAGCGGGTGGCAATGAGCAGTTCTTC. This encodes CANSTGLAGGNEQFF.

This clonotype has just a few counts. The gene calls are TRBV29-1 and TRBJ2-1, with TRBD2 matching 7 bases. The germline V gene encodes CDR1 SQVTM and CDR2 ANQGSEA. This CDR3 region has 11 residues. Trimming removed 7 bases from V and 5 bases from J; junction bases left unmatched: 2. CDR3 sequence (DNA): TGCAGCGGCGGACTAGACAATGAGCAGTTCTTC. Protein product: CSGGLDNEQFF.

This clonotype was detected a few times. The genes are TRBV7-8 and TRBJ2-1, with TRBD2 matching 9 bases. The CDR3 length is 18 residues. V trimming: 0 bases; J trimming: 0 bases; junction bases outside the gene matches: 6. CDR1 is SGHVS, CDR2 FQNEAQ, per germline. The CDR3 region has the DNA TGTGCCAGCAGCTTAGCCCTAGCGGGGTCCAGCTCCTACAATGAGCAGTTCTTC. Translated, it gives CASSLALAGSSSYNEQFF.

The gene calls are TRBV15 and TRBJ1-1; no firm D call. Germline V CDR1 and CDR2: LNHNV, YYDKDF (reference sequence). The V and J ends lost 5 bases and 4 bases respectively, with 11 bases between them. The CDR3 is 13 residues long. The CDR3 loop reads CATSLHPGTEAFF. CDR3 coding DNA: TGTGCCACCAGCCTCCATCCAGGCACTGAAGCTTTCTTT.

The chain employs TRBV7-9 and TRBJ1-2; 9 nucleotides agree with TRBD1. V was pared by 5 bases and J by 6 bases, with 19 bases of the junction left unmatched. Germline CDR1 and CDR2: SEHNR and FQNEAQ (reference sequence). The length of the CDR3 is 18 residues. CDR3 sequence: CASSITQRLGQGYNGYTF. The CDR3, as DNA: TGTGCCAGCAGCATCACACAGAGGCTGGGACAGGGTTATAATGGCTACACCTTC.

A note on this clonotype: It is likely a read error, because the conserved phenylalanine at the end of the CDR3 is missing. As DNA, the CDR3 is TGCAGTGCTGGGACATCCGGGGTCTACGAGCAGTACTAC. It is translated as CSAGTSGVYEQYY. The chain joins TRBV20-1 to TRBJ2-7, with D possibly being TRBD1 (6 bases). This CDR3 is 13 amino acids long. Germline V lookup: CDR1 DFQATT, CDR2 SNEGSKA (reference sequence). Deletions cut 5 bases from V and 3 bases from J, with 14 bases between.

V usage is TRBV7-2 and J usage is TRBJ2-3; D gene uncertain. The V end lost 6 bases, the J end lost 6 bases, and 10 bases lay between the germline ends. The CDR3 runs 12 residues. Germline V gene sequence: CDR1 SGHTA, CDR2 FQGNSA. CDR3 amino acids: CTSSLKRDTQYF. CDR3 sequence (DNA): TGTACCAGCAGTTTAAAGAGGGATACGCAGTATTTT.

The chain is built from TRBV3-1 and TRBJ2-5; 7 bases align to TRBD1. The CDR3 extends over 15 amino acids. V lost 6 bases and J lost 1; bases outside the gene matches: 8. Germline CDR1 reads LGHDT; CDR2 reads YNNKEL (reference sequence). The CDR3 DNA is TGTGCCAGCAGAGACAGGGCCGGCCGCCAAGAGACCCAGTACTTC. Translating gives CASRDRAGRQETQYF.

The V and J genes are TRBV7-9 and TRBJ2-5; 9 nucleotides match TRBD1. The V and J ends lost 8 bases and 2 bases, in that order; junction bases with no gene match: 9. Germline V gene lookup returns CDR1 SEHNR and CDR2 FQNEAQ (reference sequence). The CDR3 runs 15 residues. The CDR3 protein is CASHGGQGYQETQYF. DNA of the CDR3: TGTGCCAGCCATGGGGGACAGGGCTATCAAGAGACCCAGTACTTC. The full variable domain, completed using reference TRBV7-9 and TRBJ2-5, is DTGVSQNPRHKITKRGQNVTFRCDPISEHNRLYWYRQTLGQGPEFLTYFQNEAQLEKSRLLSDRFSAERPKGSFSTLEIQRTEQGDSAMYLCASHGGQGYQETQYFGPGTRLLVL.

This clonotype occurred once. The CDR3 sequence is CASSTRASSTDTQYF. The CDR3 DNA reads TGTGCCAGCAGCACCCGGGCGTCTAGCACAGATACGCAGTATTTT. The chain is built from TRBV9 and TRBJ2-3; D not resolved. The ends were cut back, 4 bases at V and 0 bases at J, with 12 bases in the middle. Germline CDR1 SGDLS, CDR2 YYNGEE. The CDR3 spans 15 residues.

There are a few counts of this clonotype. This rearrangement joins TRBV27 to TRBJ2-1; D is undetermined. The CDR3 has 15 residues. CDR1 is MNHEY, CDR2 SMNVEV, per germline (reference sequence). Deletions cut 6 bases from V and 4 bases from J, with 16 bases between. CDR3 residues: CASRPIPTDYNEQFF. As DNA, the CDR3 is TGTGCCAGCAGACCCATCCCCACGGATTACAATGAGCAGTTCTTC.

The chain has TRBV7-9 and TRBJ2-5; D remains ambiguous. The J call is uncertain, as TRBJ2-7 better fits the DNA end. Germline CDR1 and CDR2: SEHNR and FQNEAQ (reference sequence). The CDR3 sequence is 13 residues long. CDR3 residues: CASSLGAVGEQYF. The CDR3 coding sequence is TGTGCCAGCAGCTTAGGGGCAGTAGGCGAGCAGTACTTC.

The chain couples TRBV6-1 to TRBJ2-7, with 13 bases lining up with TRBD2. CDR1 and CDR2 (germline): MNHNS, SASEGT. The junction had 6 bases not matched to a gene; V was cut back by 6 bases and J by 7 bases. CDR3 length: 14 residues. Written as DNA, the CDR3 is TGTGCCAGCAGACTAGCGGGAGGGCCGGGGGAGCAGTACTTC. Protein: CASRLAGGPGEQYF.

The CDR3 loop reads CASSSDPREQYF. CDR3 DNA: TGTGCCAGCAGTTCGGACCCTCGCGAGCAGTACTTC. The rearrangement joins TRBV6-6 to TRBJ2-5; D call uncertain. The DNA end is a closer match to TRBJ2-7, so the J assignment may be wrong. Looked up from germline, CDR1 is MNHNY and CDR2 is SVGAGI (reference sequence). CDR3 size: 12 residues.

This clonotype was seen just once. This rearrangement joins TRBV29-1 to TRBJ1-1; possibly TRBD1 for D (6 bases). The CDR3 has 15 amino acids. V was trimmed by 8 bases and J by 0 bases, leaving 19 bases between them. Looked up from germline, CDR1 is SQVTM and CDR2 is ANQGSEA. CDR3 nucleotides: TGCAGCCCCGCCCGTCCAGGGGTTTTGAACACTGAAGCTTTCTTT. Its translation: CSPARPGVLNTEAFF.

The chain recombines TRBV12-5 with TRBJ2-7; no clear D gene. There are 14 residues in the CDR3. Germline V gene lookup returns CDR1 LGHNT and CDR2 FRNRAP. V was shortened by 0 bases and J by 2 bases, with 8 bases between the two germline ends. The DNA for the CDR3 is TGTGCTAGTGGTTTGGTACCGACGGCCTACGAGCAGTACTTC. It translates to CASGLVPTAYEQYF.

The V and J genes are TRBV29-1 and TRBJ2-1; 7 bases are shared with TRBD2. V shed 7 bases, J shed 5 bases, and the junction held 11 bases outside the gene matches. The CDR3 length is 14 residues. CDR1 is SQVTM, CDR2 ANQGSEA, per germline. The CDR3 DNA reads TGCAGCGGGGCCGGGGCGGGGGTGAACAATGAGCAGTTCTTC. Protein product: CSGAGAGVNNEQFF.

V gene TRBV20-1 combines with J gene TRBJ2-1, with D unclear. The V and J ends lost 3 bases and 5 bases respectively, with 5 bases between them. The CDR3 is 11 amino acids. Germline CDR1 and CDR2: DFQATT and SNEGSKA (reference sequence). This CDR3 reads CSARSNNEQFF. In DNA form, the CDR3 reads TGCAGTGCTAGGTCCAACAATGAGCAGTTCTTC.

CDR3: CASSDDRKNIQYF. The CDR3, as DNA: TGTGCCAGCAGTGACGACAGAAAAAACATTCAGTACTTC. This rearrangement joins TRBV6-4 to TRBJ2-4, with D tentatively TRBD1 (5 bases). Trimming removed 2 bases from V and 4 bases from J, with 6 bases in between. The CDR3 loop spans 13 amino acids. Germline CDR1 MRHNA, CDR2 SNTAGT.